This TCR beta chain was retrieved from a study of T-cell memory formation after mild COVID-19. Germline V gene lookup returns CDR1 MNHEY and CDR2 SMNVEV (reference sequence). The CDR3 loop spans 15 amino acids. Trimming took 7 bases from V and 5 from J, leaving 20 bases between them. This clonotype turned up a few times. TCRdb recomputed calls from the 5' RACE reads with MiXCR, one row per CDR3 protein. The profile shows 190,000 or so distinct CDR3 sequences, about 20% of them singletons. This receptor was obtained from an adult woman who had mild COVID-19 (a few samples of this study predate the infection). Cell type and time point are not known. Sequencing was carried out using PBMCs or a T cell subset sorted from them (not recorded which). This chain uses TRBV27 with TRBJ2-5, with D perhaps TRBD1 (6 bases). CDR3 bases: TGTGCCAGCACCAATTTACGGACAGTCCCTGAGACCCAGTACTTC. This encodes CASTNLRTVPETQYF.